This T cell receptor (beta chain) emerged from a study of T cell changes during pregnancy in multiple sclerosis. This clone appeared once. The germline V and J ends were trimmed by 3 bases and 3 bases, with 8 bases remaining between them. CDR1 is LNHDA, CDR2 SQIVND, per germline (reference sequence). There are 13 residues in the CDR3. Produced via immunoSEQ multiplex PCR; TCRdb's table is partial and in-frame only. Of approximately 40,000 clones in the sample, around 89% were seen once. The rearrangement uses TRBV19 and TRBJ1-1; maybe TRBD1 (5 bases). The sample in question was CD4+ T cells from peripheral blood mononuclear cells, obtained in the first trimester of pregnancy. The receptor was derived from a female donor with multiple sclerosis, enrolled in a pregnancy study. The CDR3 spells CASSIGGDTEAFF. The CDR3, as DNA: TGTGCCAGTAGTATTGGGGGGGACACTGAAGCTTTCTTT.